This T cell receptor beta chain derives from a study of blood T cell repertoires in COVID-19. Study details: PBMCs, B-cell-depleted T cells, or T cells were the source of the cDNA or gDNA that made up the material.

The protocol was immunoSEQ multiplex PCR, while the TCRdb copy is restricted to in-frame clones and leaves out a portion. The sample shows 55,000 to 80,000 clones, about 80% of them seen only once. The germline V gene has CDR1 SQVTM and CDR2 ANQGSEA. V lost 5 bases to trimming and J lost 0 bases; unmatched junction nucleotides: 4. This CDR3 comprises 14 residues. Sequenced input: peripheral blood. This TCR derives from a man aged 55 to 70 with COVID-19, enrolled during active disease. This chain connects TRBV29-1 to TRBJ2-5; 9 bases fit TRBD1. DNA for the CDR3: TGCAGCGTTTGGAGGACAGGGGACCAAGAGACCCAGTACTTC. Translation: CSVWRTGDQETQYF.